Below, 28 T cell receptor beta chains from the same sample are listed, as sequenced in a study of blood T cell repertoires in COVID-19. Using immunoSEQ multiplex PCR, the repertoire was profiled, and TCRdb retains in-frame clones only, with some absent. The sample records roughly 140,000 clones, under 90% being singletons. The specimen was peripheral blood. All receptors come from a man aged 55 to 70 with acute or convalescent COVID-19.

CDR3 sequence (DNA): TGTGCCAGCAGTTTAGGGCAGAGAAACTATGGCTACACCTTC. Its translation is CASSLGQRNYGYTF. The chain has TRBV28 and TRBJ1-2; D call uncertain. Trimming took 2 bases from V and 2 from J, leaving 9 bases between them. Per germline, CDR1 MDHEN and CDR2 SYDVKM. The CDR3 runs to 14 residues.

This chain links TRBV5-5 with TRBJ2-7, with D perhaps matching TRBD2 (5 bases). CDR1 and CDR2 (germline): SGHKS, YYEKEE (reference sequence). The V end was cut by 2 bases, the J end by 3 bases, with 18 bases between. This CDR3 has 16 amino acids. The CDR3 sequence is CASSLYFKTGNYEQYF. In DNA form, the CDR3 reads TGTGCCAGCAGCTTATACTTTAAGACGGGAAACTACGAGCAGTACTTC.

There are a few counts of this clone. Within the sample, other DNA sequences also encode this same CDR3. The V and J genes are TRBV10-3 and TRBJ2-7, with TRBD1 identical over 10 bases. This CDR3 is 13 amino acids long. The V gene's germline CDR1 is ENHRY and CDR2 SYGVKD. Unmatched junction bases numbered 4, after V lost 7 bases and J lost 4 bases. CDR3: CAINPGQGYEQYF. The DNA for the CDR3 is TGTGCCATCAATCCGGGACAGGGGTACGAGCAGTACTTC.

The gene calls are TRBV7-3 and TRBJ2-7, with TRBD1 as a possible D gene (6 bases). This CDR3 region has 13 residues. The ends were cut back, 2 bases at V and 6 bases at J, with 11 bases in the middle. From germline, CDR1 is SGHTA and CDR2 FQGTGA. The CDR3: CASSLYSGVEQYF. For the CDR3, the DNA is TGTGCCAGCAGCTTATATTCAGGGGTCGAGCAGTACTTC.

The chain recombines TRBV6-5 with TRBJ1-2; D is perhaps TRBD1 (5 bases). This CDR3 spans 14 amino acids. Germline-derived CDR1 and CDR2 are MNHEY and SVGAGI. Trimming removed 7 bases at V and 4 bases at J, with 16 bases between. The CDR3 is CASIADRRGYGYTF. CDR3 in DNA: TGTGCCAGCATCGCAGATCGTAGGGGCTATGGCTACACCTTC.

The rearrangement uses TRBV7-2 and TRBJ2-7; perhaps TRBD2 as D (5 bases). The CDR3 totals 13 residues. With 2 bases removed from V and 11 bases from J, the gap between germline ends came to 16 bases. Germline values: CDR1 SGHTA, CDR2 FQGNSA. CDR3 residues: CASSLRAAGGEYF. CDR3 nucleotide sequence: TGTGCCAGCAGCTTAAGGGCGGCGGGTGGGGAGTACTTC.

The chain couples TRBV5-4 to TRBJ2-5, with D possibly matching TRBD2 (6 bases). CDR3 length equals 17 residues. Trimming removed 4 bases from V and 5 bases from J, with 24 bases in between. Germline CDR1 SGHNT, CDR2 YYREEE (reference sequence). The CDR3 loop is CASSPGRGSPQMETQYF. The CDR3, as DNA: TGTGCCAGCAGCCCCGGTCGGGGGAGTCCTCAAATGGAGACCCAGTACTTC.

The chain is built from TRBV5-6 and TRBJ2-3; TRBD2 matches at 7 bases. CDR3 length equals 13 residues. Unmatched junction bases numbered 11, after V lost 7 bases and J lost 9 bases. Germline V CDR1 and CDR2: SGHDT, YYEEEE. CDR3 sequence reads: CASAGRRAGTQYF. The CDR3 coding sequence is TGTGCCAGCGCCGGGAGGCGCGCCGGGACGCAGTATTTT.

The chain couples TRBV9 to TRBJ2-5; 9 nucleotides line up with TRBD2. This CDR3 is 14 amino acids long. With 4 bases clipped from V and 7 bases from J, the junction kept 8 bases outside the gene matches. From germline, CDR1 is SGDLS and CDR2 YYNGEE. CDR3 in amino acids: CASSRGGGAGTQYF. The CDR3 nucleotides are TGTGCCAGCAGCCGAGGCGGGGGGGCAGGGACCCAGTACTTC.

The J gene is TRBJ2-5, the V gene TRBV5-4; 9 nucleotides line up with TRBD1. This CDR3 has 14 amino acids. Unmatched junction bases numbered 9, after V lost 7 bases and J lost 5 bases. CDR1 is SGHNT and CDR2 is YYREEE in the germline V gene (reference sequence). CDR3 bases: TGTGCCAGCCTATTGGGACAGGGAGTGGAGACCCAGTACTTC. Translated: CASLLGQGVETQYF. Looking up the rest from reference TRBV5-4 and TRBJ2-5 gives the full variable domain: ETGVTQSPTHLIKTRGQQVTLRCSSQSGHNTVSWYQQALGQGPQFIFQYYREEENGRGNFPPRFSGLQFPNYSSELNVNALELDDSALYLCASLLGQGVETQYFGPGTRLLVL.

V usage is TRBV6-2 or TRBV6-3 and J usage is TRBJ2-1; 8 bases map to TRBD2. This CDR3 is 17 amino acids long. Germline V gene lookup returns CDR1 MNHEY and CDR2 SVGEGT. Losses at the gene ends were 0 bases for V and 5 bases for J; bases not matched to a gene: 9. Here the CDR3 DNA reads TGTGCCAGCAGTTACTCGCCGACTAGCGTCAGACACAATGAGCAGTTCTTC. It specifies CASSYSPTSVRHNEQFF.

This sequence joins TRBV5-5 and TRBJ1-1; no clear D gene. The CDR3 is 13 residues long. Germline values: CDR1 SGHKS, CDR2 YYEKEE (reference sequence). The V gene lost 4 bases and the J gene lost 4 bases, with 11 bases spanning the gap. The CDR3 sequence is CASSPERFTEAFF. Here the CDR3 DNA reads TGTGCCAGCAGCCCCGAACGGTTCACTGAAGCTTTCTTT. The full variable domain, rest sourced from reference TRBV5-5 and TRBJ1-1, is DAGVTQSPTHLIKTRGQQVTLRCSPISGHKSVSWYQQVLGQGPQFIFQYYEKEERGRGNFPDRFSARQFPNYSSELNVNALLLGDSALYLCASSPERFTEAFFGQGTRLTVV.

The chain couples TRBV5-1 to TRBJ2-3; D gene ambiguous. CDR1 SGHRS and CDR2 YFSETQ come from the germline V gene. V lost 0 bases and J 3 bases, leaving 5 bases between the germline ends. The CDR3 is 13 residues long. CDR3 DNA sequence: TGCGCCAGCAGCTTGGGACTTACAGATACGCAGTATTTT. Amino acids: CASSLGLTDTQYF.

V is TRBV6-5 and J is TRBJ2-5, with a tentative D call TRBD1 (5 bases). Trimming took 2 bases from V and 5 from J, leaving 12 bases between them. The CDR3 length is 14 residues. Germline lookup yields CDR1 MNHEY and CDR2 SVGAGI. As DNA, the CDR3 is TGTGCCAGCAGTTACAGGGGTTACGGGGAGACCCAGTACTTC. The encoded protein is CASSYRGYGETQYF.

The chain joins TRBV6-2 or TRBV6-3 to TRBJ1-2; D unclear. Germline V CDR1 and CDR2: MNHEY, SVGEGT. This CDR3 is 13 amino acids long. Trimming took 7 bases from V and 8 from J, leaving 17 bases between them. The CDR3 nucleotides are TGTGCCAGCACCCCAGCGGTGGGTCGCGGCTACACCTTC. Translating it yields CASTPAVGRGYTF.

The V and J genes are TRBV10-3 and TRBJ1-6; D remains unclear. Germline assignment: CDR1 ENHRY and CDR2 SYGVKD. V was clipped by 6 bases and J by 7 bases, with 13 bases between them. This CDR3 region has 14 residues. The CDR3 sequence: CAIRATAENSPLHF. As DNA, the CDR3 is TGTGCCATCAGAGCAACAGCGGAAAATTCACCCCTCCACTTT.

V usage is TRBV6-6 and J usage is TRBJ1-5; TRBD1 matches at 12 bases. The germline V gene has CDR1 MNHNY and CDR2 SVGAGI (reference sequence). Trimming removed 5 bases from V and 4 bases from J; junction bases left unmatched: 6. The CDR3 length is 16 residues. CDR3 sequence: CASSPPGQGANQPQHF. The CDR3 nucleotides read TGTGCCAGCAGTCCCCCGGGACAGGGGGCGAATCAGCCCCAGCATTTT.

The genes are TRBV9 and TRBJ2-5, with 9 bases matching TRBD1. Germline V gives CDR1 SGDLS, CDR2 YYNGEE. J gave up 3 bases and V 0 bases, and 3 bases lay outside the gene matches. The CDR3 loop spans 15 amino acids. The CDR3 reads CASSVEGQGEETQYF. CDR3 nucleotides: TGTGCCAGCAGCGTAGAGGGACAGGGTGAAGAGACCCAGTACTTC.

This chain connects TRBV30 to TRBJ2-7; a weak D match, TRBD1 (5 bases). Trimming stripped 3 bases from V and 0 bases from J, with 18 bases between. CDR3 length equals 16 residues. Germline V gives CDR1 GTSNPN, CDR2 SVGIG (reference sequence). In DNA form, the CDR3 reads TGTGCCTGGAGAAAGTCGGCCGTCAGGGCCTCCTACGAGCAGTACTTC. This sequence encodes CAWRKSAVRASYEQYF.

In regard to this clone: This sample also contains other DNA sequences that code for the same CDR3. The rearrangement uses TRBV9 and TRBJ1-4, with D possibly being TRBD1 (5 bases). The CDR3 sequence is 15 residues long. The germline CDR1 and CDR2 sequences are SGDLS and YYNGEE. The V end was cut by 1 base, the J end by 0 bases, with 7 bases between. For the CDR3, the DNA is TGTGCCAGCAGCGTAAGGGGTGCAACTAATGAAAAACTGTTTTTT. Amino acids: CASSVRGATNEKLFF. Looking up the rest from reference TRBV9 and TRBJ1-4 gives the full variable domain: DSGVTQTPKHLITATGQRVTLRCSPRSGDLSVYWYQQSLDQGLQFLIQYYNGEERAKGNILERFSAQQFPDLHSELNLSSLELGDSALYFCASSVRGATNEKLFFGSGTQLSVL.

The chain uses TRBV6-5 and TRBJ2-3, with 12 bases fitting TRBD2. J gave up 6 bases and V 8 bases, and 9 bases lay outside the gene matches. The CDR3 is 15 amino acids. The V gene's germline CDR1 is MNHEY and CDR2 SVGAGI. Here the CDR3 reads CASLSSGGAGDTQYF. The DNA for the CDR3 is TGTGCCAGCTTATCTAGCGGGGGGGCCGGGGATACGCAGTATTTT.

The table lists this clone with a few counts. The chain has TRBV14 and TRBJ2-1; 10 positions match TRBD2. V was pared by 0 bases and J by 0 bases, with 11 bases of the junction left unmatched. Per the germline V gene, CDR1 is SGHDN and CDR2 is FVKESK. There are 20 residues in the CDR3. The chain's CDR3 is CASSQEVWASGGLSYNEQFF. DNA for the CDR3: TGTGCCAGCAGCCAAGAGGTTTGGGCTAGCGGGGGCCTCTCCTACAATGAGCAGTTCTTC.

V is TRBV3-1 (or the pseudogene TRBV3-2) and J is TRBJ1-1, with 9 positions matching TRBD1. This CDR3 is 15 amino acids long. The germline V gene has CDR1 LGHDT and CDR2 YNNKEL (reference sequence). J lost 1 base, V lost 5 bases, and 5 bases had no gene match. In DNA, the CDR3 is TGTGCCAGCAGCTCCTTGACAGGGGGGAACACTGAAGCTTTCTTT. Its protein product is CASSSLTGGNTEAFF.

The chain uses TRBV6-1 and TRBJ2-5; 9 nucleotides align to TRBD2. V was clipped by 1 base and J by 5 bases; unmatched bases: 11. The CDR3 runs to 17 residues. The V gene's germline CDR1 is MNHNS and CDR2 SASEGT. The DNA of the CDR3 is TGTGCCAGCAGTGAAGGGGCCTTAGCGGGGGCGGGGGAGACCCAGTACTTC. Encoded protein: CASSEGALAGAGETQYF.

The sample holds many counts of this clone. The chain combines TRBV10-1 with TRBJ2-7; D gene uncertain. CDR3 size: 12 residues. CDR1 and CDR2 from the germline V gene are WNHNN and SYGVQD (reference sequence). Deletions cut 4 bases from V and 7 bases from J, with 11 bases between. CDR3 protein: CASSAFIGEQYF. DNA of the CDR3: TGCGCCAGCAGTGCTTTCATCGGGGAGCAGTACTTC.

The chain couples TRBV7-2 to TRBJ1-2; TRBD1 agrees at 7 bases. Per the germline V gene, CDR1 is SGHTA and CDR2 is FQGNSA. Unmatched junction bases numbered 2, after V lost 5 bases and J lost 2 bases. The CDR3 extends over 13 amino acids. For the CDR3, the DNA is TGTGCCAGCAGCATACAGGGGAACTATGGCTACACCTTC. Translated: CASSIQGNYGYTF. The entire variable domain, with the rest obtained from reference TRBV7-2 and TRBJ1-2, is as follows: GAGVSQSPSNKVTEKGKDVELRCDPISGHTALYWYRQSLGQGLEFLIYFQGNSAPDKSGLPSDRFSAERTGGSVSTLTIQRTQQEDSAVYLCASSIQGNYGYTFGSGTRLTVV.

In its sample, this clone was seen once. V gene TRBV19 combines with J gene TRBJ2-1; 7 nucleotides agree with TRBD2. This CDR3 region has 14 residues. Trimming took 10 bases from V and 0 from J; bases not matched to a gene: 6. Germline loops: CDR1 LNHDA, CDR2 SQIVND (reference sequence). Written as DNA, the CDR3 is TGTGCCACAACTAGCGACAGCTCCTACAATGAGCAGTTCTTC. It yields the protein CATTSDSSYNEQFF. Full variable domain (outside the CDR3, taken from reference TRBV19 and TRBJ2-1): DGGITQSPKYLFRKEGQNVTLSCEQNLNHDAMYWYRQDPGQGLRLIYYSQIVNDFQKGDIAEGYSVSREKKESFPLTVTSAQKNPTAFYLCATTSDSSYNEQFFGPGTRLTVL.

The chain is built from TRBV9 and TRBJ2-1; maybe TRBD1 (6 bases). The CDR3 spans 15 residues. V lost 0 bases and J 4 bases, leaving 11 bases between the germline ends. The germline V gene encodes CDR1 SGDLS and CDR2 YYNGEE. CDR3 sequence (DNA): TGTGCCAGCAGCGTAGCCCTGAGGGGGTACAATGAGCAGTTCTTC. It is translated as CASSVALRGYNEQFF.